The present TCR beta chain was sequenced within a study of beta chain features in type 1 diabetes. Expressed TCRB transcripts were sequenced after all isolated RNA was converted to cDNA. Clones were sequenced by immunoSEQ multiplex PCR, and TCRdb holds only the in-frame ones, with some missing. The sample has around 170,000 clones, 7.5% to 10% seen once. The sample holds a few counts of this clone. V trimming: 5 bases; J trimming: 1 base; junction bases outside the gene matches: 4. This CDR3 region has 14 residues. Germline loops: CDR1 MGHDK, CDR2 SYGVNS. V is TRBV25-1 and J is TRBJ2-5; 7 bases are a match to TRBD1. The sequence was obtained from a woman aged 18-29 years in good health. The sequencing input was central memory CD4+ T cells from blood. CDR3 in amino acids: CASSSGTAQETQYF. The CDR3 coding sequence is TGTGCCAGCAGTTCCGGGACAGCCCAAGAGACCCAGTACTTC.